This passage covers 19 T cell receptor beta chains from one sample sequenced in a study of regulatory T cells in long-lasting Graves disease. Sample time point: newly diagnosed GD, antithyroid drugs for less than 3 months. Extracted RNA from PBMCs served as the source of the TCR library. The authors built TCR beta libraries using iRepertoire HTBI primers and Arm-PCR of CDR3 regions. From the multiplex PCR reads, TCRdb called clonotypes with MiXCR, one entry per CDR3 protein. The sample has roughly 500,000 distinct CDR3 sequences; around 15% are singletons. This same sample was also part of a study on T cells in Graves' hyperthyroidism and ophthalmopathy.

This material consisted of peripheral blood mononuclear cells (PBMCs), taken at new diagnosis, from a patient treated with antithyroid drugs. These receptors were obtained from a woman aged 45 to 65 with Graves disease.

This clonotype was picked up many times. The chain links TRBV2 to TRBJ2-3; 10 positions agree with TRBD2. CDR3 length: 16 residues. Germline CDR1 is SNHLY and CDR2 is FYNNEI. V lost 9 bases, J lost 6 bases, and 15 bases stayed unmatched. The chain's CDR3 is CARDRTSGVTADTQYF. As DNA, the CDR3 is TGTGCCAGGGACCGAACTAGCGGGGTGACCGCGGATACGCAGTATTTT.

The rearrangement uses TRBV5-4 and TRBJ2-2, with D uncertain. V shed 7 bases and J shed 5 bases, with 6 bases lying between them. CDR3 length equals 11 residues. Germline-derived CDR1 and CDR2 are SGHNT and YYREEE (reference sequence). The CDR3 is CASGKTGELFF. CDR3 sequence (DNA): TGTGCCAGCGGGAAAACCGGGGAGCTGTTTTTT.

The CDR3 region is CASSQGEQGVGHEKLFF. The CDR3 nucleotides are TGCGCCAGCAGCCAAGGGGAACAGGGCGTCGGGCATGAAAAACTGTTTTTT. The rearrangement links TRBV4-1 to TRBJ1-4; possible D gene TRBD1, 6 bases. The V end was cut by 1 base, the J end by 6 bases, with 18 bases between. From germline, CDR1 is MGHRA and CDR2 YSYEKL. CDR3 length: 17 residues.

V and J are TRBV29-1 and TRBJ2-1; D perhaps matches TRBD2 (5 bases). This CDR3 is built from 17 residues. Germline V CDR1 and CDR2: SQVTM, ANQGSEA. Trimming removed 0 bases at V and 0 bases at J, with 15 bases between. The CDR3 DNA is TGCAGCGTTGAAGATCTAAGAGGGTCGGGCTCCTACAATGAGCAGTTCTTC. Amino acid sequence: CSVEDLRGSGSYNEQFF.

This clonotype was detected ten times or more. The J gene is TRBJ2-3, the V gene TRBV10-3, with 12 positions matching TRBD2. Looked up from germline, CDR1 is ENHRY and CDR2 is SYGVKD. The V gene end was trimmed by 4 bases and the J gene end by 5 bases; junction bases not matched to a gene: 4. There are 15 residues in the CDR3. CDR3 DNA: TGTGCCATCAGTGGGACTAGCGGGAATGGAGATACGCAGTATTTT. Translation: CAISGTSGNGDTQYF.

V usage is TRBV4-1 and J usage is TRBJ1-2, with D uncertain. The germline CDR1 and CDR2 sequences are MGHRA and YSYEKL. The CDR3 length is 14 residues. The V and J ends lost 3 bases and 4 bases respectively, with 12 bases between them. The CDR3 reads CASSQSPLGYGYTF. The DNA for the CDR3 is TGCGCCAGCAGCCAGAGTCCGCTGGGCTATGGCTACACCTTC.

This clonotype was detected many times. This chain uses TRBV28 with TRBJ2-3; D remains ambiguous. CDR1 MDHEN and CDR2 SYDVKM come from the germline V gene. This CDR3 spans 15 amino acids. The V and J ends lost 1 base and 6 bases respectively, with 14 bases between them. CDR3 coding DNA: TGTGCCAGCAGTTTATCCCAAACTCAGGCCGATACGCAGTATTTT. Translated: CASSLSQTQADTQYF.

This chain uses TRBV28 with TRBJ1-2, with TRBD1 identical over 9 bases. V lost 5 bases and J lost 5; bases outside the gene matches: 9. Germline-derived CDR1 and CDR2 are MDHEN and SYDVKM. The CDR3 loop spans 15 amino acids. Here the CDR3 DNA reads TGTGCCAGCAGTCCCCAGACAGGGGGTTGGTATGGCTACACCTTC. Protein: CASSPQTGGWYGYTF.

This clonotype came up many times. This chain uses TRBV28 with TRBJ1-1; a possible D gene is TRBD1 (6 bases). The CDR3 spans 15 residues. V lost 3 bases, J lost 2 bases, and 13 bases lay in between. The germline CDR1 and CDR2 sequences are MDHEN and SYDVKM. This CDR3 is CASSFTGMLNTEAFF. DNA of the CDR3: TGTGCCAGCAGTTTTACAGGGATGTTAAACACTGAAGCTTTCTTT.

This clonotype was counted many times. This chain joins TRBV6-2 or TRBV6-3 and TRBJ2-7; D not resolved. Deletions cut 5 bases from V and 0 bases from J, with 14 bases between. The CDR3 sequence is 15 residues long. Germline V gene sequence: CDR1 MNHEY, CDR2 SVGEGT. CDR3 amino acids: CASSVQRGSSYEQYF. CDR3 coding DNA: TGTGCCAGCAGTGTTCAGCGAGGCAGCTCCTACGAGCAGTACTTC.

This clonotype was observed a few times. This chain uses TRBV4-1 with TRBJ2-7, with 8 positions matching TRBD2. The germline gives CDR1 MGHRA, CDR2 YSYEKL. The CDR3 contains 16 residues. Germline trimming cut 3 bases from V and 3 bases from J; bases unmatched to any gene: 10. The CDR3 loop is CASSQDEREQVYEQYF. In DNA form, the CDR3 reads TGCGCCAGCAGCCAGGATGAGCGGGAGCAGGTCTACGAGCAGTACTTC.

This clonotype came up many times. This chain links TRBV20-1 with TRBJ1-1; D remains ambiguous. This CDR3 comprises 13 residues. V lost 1 base and J 0 bases, leaving 6 bases between the germline ends. Germline lookup yields CDR1 DFQATT and CDR2 SNEGSKA (reference sequence). The CDR3 DNA reads as TGCAGTGCTAGAGGCAGTTTGAACACTGAAGCTTTCTTT. Residues: CSARGSLNTEAFF.

This clonotype was observed at least ten times. V is TRBV27 and J is TRBJ2-7; no clear D gene. The CDR3 contains 15 residues. CDR1 and CDR2 from the germline V gene are MNHEY and SMNVEV (reference sequence). The V end was cut by 3 bases, the J end by 0 bases, with 12 bases between. As DNA, the CDR3 is TGTGCCAGCAGTTTCCGGAGCGCCCCCTCCTACGAGCAGTACTTC. Protein sequence: CASSFRSAPSYEQYF.

The chain carries TRBV29-1 and TRBJ2-7, with a tentative D call TRBD2 (7 bases). Per germline, CDR1 SQVTM and CDR2 ANQGSEA. The CDR3 is made up of 12 amino acids. V lost 5 bases and J 4 bases, leaving 12 bases between the germline ends. The CDR3 nucleotides read TGCAGCGTTCGAGGGGGGGGATACGAGCAGTACTTC. It specifies CSVRGGGYEQYF.

The chain joins TRBV6-5 to TRBJ2-2; D perhaps matches TRBD1 (5 bases). Germline CDR1 reads MNHEY; CDR2 reads SVGAGI. CDR3 length: 18 amino acids. V was trimmed by 2 bases and J by 2 bases, leaving 18 bases between them. The CDR3 loop is CASSYPKGQARNTGELFF. Here the CDR3 DNA reads TGTGCCAGCAGTTACCCTAAGGGGCAGGCGAGAAACACCGGGGAGCTGTTTTTT.

This clonotype was found a few times. V is TRBV5-1 and J is TRBJ1-1, with 12 bases identical to TRBD1. This CDR3 has 18 amino acids. J was trimmed by 4 bases and V by 1 base; bases with no gene match: 11. Germline CDR1 reads SGHRS; CDR2 reads YFSETQ. The CDR3 region has the DNA TGCGCCAGCAGCTTGATGCTAGGGACAGGGGGCTCGGGCACTGAAGCTTTCTTT. Protein sequence: CASSLMLGTGGSGTEAFF.

There are many counts of this clonotype. The chain uses TRBV28 and TRBJ1-4; TRBD1 agrees at 8 bases. CDR1 and CDR2 (germline): MDHEN, SYDVKM. The V gene end was trimmed by 3 bases and the J gene end by 10 bases; junction bases not matched to a gene: 13. CDR3 length: 16 amino acids. The CDR3 spells CASSLVQGAGGSKLFF. DNA of the CDR3: TGTGCCAGCAGTTTGGTCCAGGGGGCAGGTGGTTCAAAACTGTTTTTT.

This clonotype appeared a few times. The chain uses TRBV20-1 and TRBJ2-6; D might be TRBD1 (5 bases). CDR1 DFQATT and CDR2 SNEGSKA come from the germline V gene (reference sequence). The CDR3 spans 13 residues. CDR3 in amino acids: CSLARDGANVLTF. The CDR3 DNA reads as TGCAGCCTTGCCAGGGATGGGGCCAACGTCCTGACTTTC.

This clonotype was seen more than once but under ten times. The chain couples TRBV7-9 to TRBJ2-7, with D maybe TRBD1 (6 bases). Germline assignment: CDR1 SEHNR and CDR2 FQNEAQ (reference sequence). V gave up 4 bases and J gave up 2 bases, with 15 bases separating them. This CDR3 is 15 amino acids long. The CDR3 protein is CASSWSGTPTYEQYF. CDR3 in DNA: TGTGCCAGCAGCTGGTCCGGGACACCCACCTACGAGCAGTACTTC.